This T cell receptor beta chain came from a study of human T cells and chemical hapten exposure. CDR1 and CDR2 from the germline V gene are SGHKS and YYEKEE (reference sequence). The CDR3 has 15 amino acids. Germline trimming cut 0 bases from V and 9 bases from J; bases unmatched to any gene: 8. The time point here: patch test 1, 2 weeks after DPC sensitization. Treatment described: therapeutic diphenylcyclopropenone sensitization with weekly scalp DPC. This clonotype was counted at least ten times. TCRdb itself ran the RACE reads through MiXCR, one entry per CDR3 protein. The repertoire includes roughly 82,000 distinct CDR3 sequences, 10% to 15% of them detected once, and roughly 3.4% sits in the top ten.

Sample: whole blood, taken in connection with sensitization to the hapten diphenylcyclopropenone (DPC). This sequence originates from a woman in her sixties with alopecia areata. Some clones in this sample may be carry-over from other donors' samples. The genes are TRBV5-5 and TRBJ1-5, with 8 positions matching TRBD1. DNA for the CDR3: TGTGCCAGCAGCTTGGCCGGACAGGGTATCACGCCCCAGCATTTT. Amino acids: CASSLAGQGITPQHF. The full variable domain, its missing parts supplied by reference TRBV5-5 and TRBJ1-5, is DAGVTQSPTHLIKTRGQQVTLRCSPISGHKSVSWYQQVLGQGPQFIFQYYEKEERGRGNFPDRFSARQFPNYSSELNVNALLLGDSALYLCASSLAGQGITPQHFGDGTRLSIL.